A selection of T cell receptor beta chains follows, all from one sample in a study of early T cells in non-severe SARS-CoV-2 infection. TCRdb re-called the 5' RACE reads with MiXCR, one entry per CDR3 protein. The sample yields more than 70,000 distinct CDR3 sequences, roughly 13% seen once. Sequenced: whole blood. The receptors were gathered from an adult who was a healthcare worker with PCR-confirmed SARS-CoV-2 infection or an uninfected control (not recorded which). CDR3s include the opening cysteine and the closing phenylalanine or tryptophan. Size is omitted from some rows. Given values are once, few, many or a class for expanded clones.

>TRBJ2-1|NA|TRBV12-5
CASGLTGESYNEQFF
>TRBJ2-1|few|TRBV12-3/TRBV12-4
CASSPGTGAEQFF
>TRBJ2-7|NA|TRBV5-6
CASSFRTGSSSYEQYF
>TRBJ1-1|NA|TRBV2
CASSEYGTSNTEAFF
>TRBJ2-6|few|TRBV25-1
CASSPPGTGANVLTF
>TRBJ2-7|NA|TRBV11-2
CASSSFGQGRTYEQYF
>TRBJ2-4|many|TRBV18
CASSPDRAGAKNIQYF
>TRBJ2-7|NA|TRBV13
CASSSTPENSYEQYF
>TRBJ1-1|NA|TRBV1
CTSSQEGTGAVNTEAFF
>TRBJ1-4|NA|TRBV12-3/TRBV12-4
CASSPGRDHEKLFF
>TRBJ2-3|few|TRBV5-8
CASSLILGTDTQYF
>TRBJ2-7|few|TRBV19
CASSISGSYEQYF
>TRBJ2-1|many|TRBV7-6
CASSFYGGRHVFF
>TRBJ2-7|few|TRBV2
CASRGADYEQYF
>TRBJ1-5|few|TRBV12-3/TRBV12-4
CASSPRQGRQPQHF
>TRBJ2-2|NA|TRBV28
CAVTASNTGELFF
>TRBJ1-3|medium-sized|TRBV11-2
CASSSQGISGNTIYF
>TRBJ1-6|few|TRBV28
CASSLGQAYSPLHF
>TRBJ1-2|few|TRBV6-2/TRBV6-3
CASSSVRLTLPYGYTF
>TRBJ2-7|many|TRBV24-1
CATSDPTGVEQYF
>TRBJ1-1|NA|TRBV5-1
CASSLEQGWRKTEAFF
>TRBJ2-7|many|TRBV5-6
CASSYQTYEQYF
>TRBJ2-2|few|TRBV29-1
CSVSTGRTGELFF
>TRBJ2-1|NA|TRBV27
CASSPLFRGSYNEQFF
>TRBJ2-7|few|TRBV2
CASSGGGRTAYEQYF
>TRBJ2-3|many|TRBV29-1
CSVPSEWSGGYGDTQYF
>TRBJ1-1|large|TRBV6-2/TRBV6-3
CASSPGDGIMNTEAFF
>TRBJ2-5|few|TRBV28
CASSLGDRQETQYF
>TRBJ2-7|few|TRBV30
CASGTSYEQYF
>TRBJ2-5|NA|TRBV12-3/TRBV12-4
CASRSSGGSFQETQYF
>TRBJ1-1|NA|TRBV5-1
CASSFFGGDAEAFF
>TRBJ1-1|NA|TRBV20-1
CSARQGARGTEVFF
>TRBJ1-6|NA|TRBV7-8
CASSDRENSPLHF
>TRBJ2-3|many|TRBV5-1
CASRKSGGTTDTQYF
>TRBJ1-5|few|TRBV6-6
CASSTGQVNQPQHF
>TRBJ1-1|NA|TRBV5-5
CASSLGASTEAFF
>TRBJ1-4|few|TRBV9
CASSAGQGNEKLFF
>TRBJ2-5|NA|TRBV19
CASSMGVAGETQYF
>TRBJ2-3|many|TRBV29-1
CSVASGGTDTQYF
>TRBJ2-2|few|TRBV5-1
CASSFNRGNTGELFF
>TRBJ1-2|NA|TRBV15
CATSRVSGSNYGYTF
>TRBJ2-1|NA|TRBV4-1
CASSQVGWRGGLLAIYNEQFF
>TRBJ1-1|many|TRBV11-2
CASSLGRHAEAFF
>TRBJ2-7|NA|TRBV7-2
CASSLPGNPYEQYF
>TRBJ2-7|many|TRBV5-1
CASSTGPATYEQYF